This T cell receptor beta chain was found in a study of vaccination and CD4 T cells after COVID-19. Treatment indicated: 10-day PBMC culture with coronavirus spike peptide pools or control peptides (ViraFEST assay). Sequencing of the DNA from cultured CD4+ T cells was carried out with the Oncomine TCR Beta short-read assay. In TCRdb, the PCR reads were re-called with MiXCR into one record per CDR3 protein. The sample has 9,000 to 13,000 distinct CDR3 sequences, 40% to 50% seen once. With respect to this clonotype: What it binds is unknown.

The V gene's germline CDR1 is SNHLY and CDR2 FYNNEI. This CDR3 has 15 amino acids. J gave up 7 bases and V 6 bases, and 14 bases lay outside the gene matches. The sequenced sample was CD4+ T cells from blood, cultured in vitro. This TCR was recovered from a human donor who had recovered from COVID-19. This chain connects TRBV2 to TRBJ1-2; 7 bases agree with TRBD1. The CDR3 nucleotides read TGTGCCAGCAGGCAGACAGGGAAATCAGCTAGTGGCTACACCTTC. Its protein is CASRQTGKSASGYTF.